This T cell receptor (beta chain) was retrieved from a study of tumor-infiltrating lymphocytes in primary liver carcinoma. Whole-study findings and limits: Unsorted bulk processing meant the study did not compare CD4+ and CD8+ repertoires. It was tumor-adjacent and tumor-blood pairs that overlapped less than tumor region pairs did.

V dropped 0 bases and J dropped 0 bases, with 8 bases sitting between them. Germline V gene data show CDR1 as MNHNY and CDR2 as SVGAGI (reference sequence). The CDR3 consists of 16 residues. Synthesis of TCR beta cDNA was carried out from 450 to 650 ng total RNA with a constant-region primer. Slightly modified ARM-PCR, run as three nested multiplex PCR rounds, produced the TCR beta libraries. For roughly 10 cycles apiece, the opening two PCR rounds ran with TRBV1-TRBV30 forward primers and a C-beta reverse primer. TCRdb reanalysed the multiplex PCR reads using MiXCR and keeps one entry per CDR3 protein. Of approximately 330,000 distinct CDR3 sequences listed, approximately 65% are singletons. Both blood RNA, taken from unsorted whole blood, and germline DNA were extracted. The study enrolled treatment-naive patients with chronic HBV infection. Sampling before surgery obtained 4 to 5 milliliters of peripheral blood.

In its sample, this clonotype was seen many times. Its cognate antigen is unknown. The chain employs TRBV6-6 and TRBJ2-2; no firm D call. The sequence was collected from a man in his forties or fifties with primary liver carcinoma and hepatitis B virus infection. Sequencing input: peripheral blood. The chain's CDR3 is CASSYSRSANTGELFF. In DNA form, the CDR3 reads TGTGCCAGCAGTTACTCGAGATCAGCGAACACCGGGGAGCTGTTTTTT.